Below are 25 T cell receptor beta chains sequenced from a single sample in a study of regulatory T cells in long-lasting Graves disease. Regarding time point: persistent/refractory GD, antithyroid drugs over 5 years with positive TRAb. PBMC-derived RNA was used for the TCR library. According to the study, TCR beta libraries were built with iRepertoire HTBI primers and CDR3-region Arm-PCR. MiXCR, run by TCRdb on the multiplex PCR reads, gives a single entry per CDR3 protein. The sample consists of around 450,000 distinct CDR3 sequences, about a fifth of them appearing once. The sequencing used peripheral blood mononuclear cells (PBMCs), collected when the disease was refractory, from a patient treated with antithyroid drugs. The receptor set was obtained from a female donor with Graves disease.

This clonotype occurred many times. The chain recombines TRBV12-3 or TRBV12-4 with TRBJ2-5; D unresolved. V shed 5 bases and J shed 0 bases, with 16 bases lying between them. The CDR3 length is 16 residues. The CDR3 DNA is TGTGCCAGCAGTCCCCCACTTGACCAGTACCAAGAGACCCAGTACTTC. It is translated as CASSPPLDQYQETQYF.

In this sample, this clonotype turned up many times. The rearrangement links TRBV11-1 to TRBJ1-2; D call uncertain. Looked up from germline, CDR1 is SGHAT and CDR2 is FQDESV (reference sequence). CDR3 length: 14 amino acids. Trimming left V 1 base short and J 5 bases short, with 11 bases between. This chain's CDR3 is CASSLGAEEYGYTF. Written as DNA, the CDR3 is TGTGCCAGCAGCTTAGGCGCCGAGGAGTATGGCTACACCTTC.

The chain combines TRBV28 with TRBJ2-1; 8 bases agree with TRBD2. Trimming took 3 bases from V and 5 from J; bases not matched to a gene: 3. Germline V gene lookup returns CDR1 MDHEN and CDR2 SYDVKM. The CDR3 runs to 14 residues. The CDR3 sequence: CASSFTSGHNEQFF. The CDR3 nucleotides are TGTGCCAGCAGTTTTACTAGCGGCCACAATGAGCAGTTCTTC.

This clonotype showed up just a few times. The CDR3 DNA reads TGTGCCAGCAGTTTCGGTAGTTCCACCGGGGAGCTGTTTTTT. Translation: CASSFGSSTGELFF. The chain recombines TRBV28 with TRBJ2-2; D uncertain. The V gene lost 3 bases and the J gene lost 4 bases, with 9 bases spanning the gap. CDR1 is MDHEN and CDR2 is SYDVKM in the germline V gene. The length of the CDR3 is 14 residues.

The chain combines TRBV11-1 with TRBJ2-2, with 12 bases lining up with TRBD2. The germline V gene has CDR1 SGHAT and CDR2 FQDESV (reference sequence). Trimming removed 5 bases from V and 3 bases from J; junction bases left unmatched: 7. The CDR3 contains 17 residues. The CDR3 reads CASSPGLAGRDTGELFF. The CDR3 DNA follows: TGTGCCAGCAGCCCAGGACTAGCGGGAAGAGACACCGGGGAGCTGTTTTTT.

This clonotype was seen at least ten times. The CDR3 loop is CASSYSEGNPEAFF. CDR3 nucleotides: TGTGCCAGCAGTTACTCGGAGGGTAACCCTGAAGCTTTCTTT. This chain links TRBV6-6 with TRBJ1-1; D remains unclear. Trimming took 0 bases from V and 6 from J, leaving 11 bases between them. Germline V gene lookup returns CDR1 MNHNY and CDR2 SVGAGI (reference sequence). The CDR3 is 14 residues long.

A word on this clonotype: This may stem from a read error, because a much larger clone lies one nucleotide away. This rearrangement joins TRBV29-1 to TRBJ2-7; no clear D gene. The CDR3 contains 13 residues. CDR1 and CDR2 (germline): SQVTM, ANQGSEA. DNA for the CDR3: TGCAGCGTTGGACGCCCGGCGCCCTACGGGCAGTACTTC. Translated, it gives CSVGRPAPYGQYF.

V usage is TRBV19 and J usage is TRBJ2-2; D assignment may be TRBD1 or TRBD2 (6 bases each). V lost 3 bases to trimming and J lost 2 bases, with 13 bases between them. This CDR3 has 16 residues. The germline gives CDR1 LNHDA, CDR2 SQIVND (reference sequence). The CDR3 nucleotides are TGTGCCAGTAGTATTGAGGGGGGCCTCAACACCGGGGAGCTGTTTTTT. Amino acids: CASSIEGGLNTGELFF. Drawing the rest from reference TRBV19 and TRBJ2-2, the complete variable domain is DGGITQSPKYLFRKEGQNVTLSCEQNLNHDAMYWYRQDPGQGLRLIYYSQIVNDFQKGDIAEGYSVSREKKESFPLTVTSAQKNPTAFYLCASSIEGGLNTGELFFGEGSRLTVL.

The rearrangement joins TRBV20-1 to TRBJ2-7; 11 bases are shared with TRBD2. Germline V gives CDR1 DFQATT, CDR2 SNEGSKA (reference sequence). This CDR3 has 19 amino acids. The J segment lost 0 bases and the V segment lost 2 bases, leaving 15 bases of the junction unmatched. The CDR3 DNA sequence: TGCAGTGCTAGAAACGTCTATAGAGGACTAGCGGGCAACTCCTACGAGCAGTACTTC. Encoded protein: CSARNVYRGLAGNSYEQYF.

The chain links TRBV25-1 to TRBJ1-1; D call uncertain. Germline V gives CDR1 MGHDK, CDR2 SYGVNS. This CDR3 has 13 amino acids. V was shortened by 8 bases and J by 0 bases, with 10 bases between the two germline ends. CDR3 in amino acids: CASRAWMNTEAFF. In DNA form, the CDR3 reads TGTGCCAGCCGGGCGTGGATGAACACTGAAGCTTTCTTT.

This chain connects TRBV7-9 to TRBJ2-2, with D possibly TRBD2 on 5 matching bases. Germline V gene sequence: CDR1 SEHNR, CDR2 FQNEAQ (reference sequence). This CDR3 has 17 residues. V dropped 5 bases and J dropped 0 bases, with 16 bases sitting between them. The CDR3 DNA follows: TGTGCCAGCAGCAGACCCTCTAGCACACCGAACACCGGGGAGCTGTTTTTT. It is translated as CASSRPSSTPNTGELFF. The complete variable domain, with remaining parts taken from reference TRBV7-9 and TRBJ2-2, reads DTGVSQNPRHKITKRGQNVTFRCDPISEHNRLYWYRQTLGQGPEFLTYFQNEAQLEKSRLLSDRFSAERPKGSFSTLEIQRTEQGDSAMYLCASSRPSSTPNTGELFFGEGSRLTVL.

In this sample, this clonotype turned up many times. The V and J genes are TRBV7-2 and TRBJ2-7; TRBD1 might be the D (6 bases). Per the germline V gene, CDR1 is SGHTA and CDR2 is FQGNSA. The CDR3 runs 15 residues. Trimming removed 5 bases at V and 1 base at J, with 15 bases between. The CDR3 DNA reads as TGTGCCAGCAGCCCTGGGGGCGGAAGATCCTACGAGCAGTACTTC. This codes for CASSPGGGRSYEQYF.

This clonotype was seen a few times. The chain is built from TRBV7-9 and TRBJ1-5, with D uncertain. Trimming stripped 2 bases from V and 9 bases from J, with 11 bases between. CDR3 length equals 13 residues. Germline-derived CDR1 and CDR2 are SEHNR and FQNEAQ (reference sequence). CDR3 protein: CASSLSRRSPQHF. In DNA, the CDR3 is TGTGCCAGCAGCTTATCACGGAGGTCGCCCCAGCATTTT.

This clonotype was detected only a few times. The genes are TRBV27 and TRBJ1-1; weak D call: TRBD1 (6 bases). CDR1 MNHEY and CDR2 SMNVEV come from the germline V gene (reference sequence). Trimming removed 6 bases at V and 0 bases at J, with 14 bases between. The CDR3 has 15 residues. CDR3 loop: CASSSRGDLNTEAFF. CDR3 coding DNA: TGTGCCAGCAGCTCGAGGGGGGACCTGAACACTGAAGCTTTCTTT.

This clonotype was observed at least ten times. V and J are TRBV12-3 or TRBV12-4 and TRBJ1-2; D is possibly TRBD1 (5 bases). CDR3 length: 14 residues. The germline V and J ends were trimmed by 6 bases and 5 bases, with 16 bases remaining between them. The CDR3 DNA reads TGTGCCAGCAGGCCTTCCGGGACGGATTATGGCTACACCTTC. This gives the protein CASRPSGTDYGYTF.

This clonotype was recorded many times. J is TRBJ1-4 and V is TRBV2; D remains ambiguous. The CDR3 extends over 14 amino acids. Germline values: CDR1 SNHLY, CDR2 FYNNEI. The V end was cut by 6 bases, the J end by 4 bases, with 12 bases between. In DNA, the CDR3 is TGTGCCAGCAGGATACGATCGGGTAATGAAAAACTGTTTTTT. Translation: CASRIRSGNEKLFF.

This clonotype came up a few times. V gene TRBV9 combines with J gene TRBJ2-5; a possible D gene is TRBD2 (6 bases). Germline CDR1 and CDR2: SGDLS and YYNGEE. The V end was cut by 1 base, the J end by 1 base, with 8 bases between. The CDR3 is made up of 14 amino acids. CDR3 DNA: TGTGCCAGCAGCGTATCGGGAGCCCAAGAGACCCAGTACTTC. Its translation: CASSVSGAQETQYF. Drawing the rest from reference TRBV9 and TRBJ2-5, the complete variable domain is DSGVTQTPKHLITATGQRVTLRCSPRSGDLSVYWYQQSLDQGLQFLIQYYNGEERAKGNILERFSAQQFPDLHSELNLSSLELGDSALYFCASSVSGAQETQYFGPGTRLLVL.

With regard to this clonotype: This may arise from a read error, as a much more abundant clone is one base away. The CDR3 protein is CASRASSGNTGELFF. The CDR3 nucleotides read TGTGCCAGCAGGGCTTCTAGCGGAAATACCGGGGAGCTGTTTTTT. The V call is TRBV11-2, the J call TRBJ2-2; 7 bases agree with TRBD2. The CDR3 has 15 amino acids. The ends lost 6 bases at V and 5 bases at J; junction bases unmatched: 9. Germline CDR1 reads SGHAT; CDR2 reads FQNNGV.

The gene calls are TRBV7-8 and TRBJ2-2; 10 bases match TRBD1. This CDR3 has 15 residues. CDR1 and CDR2 (germline): SGHVS, FQNEAQ. Trimming removed 5 bases from V and 7 bases from J; junction bases left unmatched: 7. The CDR3 sequence is CASSKTGGRNGELFF. CDR3 coding DNA: TGTGCCAGCAGCAAGACAGGGGGCAGGAACGGGGAGCTGTTTTTT.

This clonotype was seen repeatedly, ten times or more. The rearrangement joins TRBV28 to TRBJ2-7; TRBD2 is a possible D gene (6 bases). V shed 5 bases and J shed 2 bases, with 13 bases lying between them. This CDR3 has 14 residues. The germline V gene has CDR1 MDHEN and CDR2 SYDVKM. Here the CDR3 DNA reads TGTGCCAGCAGTGGGGCCCGCGGGGCCTACGAGCAGTACTTC. Translation gives CASSGARGAYEQYF.

The chain combines TRBV7-9 with TRBJ1-1; tentative D call: TRBD1 (5 bases). From germline, CDR1 is SEHNR and CDR2 FQNEAQ (reference sequence). The V end was cut by 1 base, the J end by 6 bases, with 12 bases between. The CDR3 covers 14 residues. The CDR3 sequence is CASSLEGQLSEAFF. The CDR3 DNA follows: TGTGCCAGCAGCTTAGAGGGGCAGTTATCTGAAGCTTTCTTT.

This clonotype was detected many times. This chain joins TRBV29-1 and TRBJ1-2; perhaps TRBD1 as D (5 bases). The germline gives CDR1 SQVTM, CDR2 ANQGSEA. There are 11 residues in the CDR3. V was trimmed by 3 bases and J by 5 bases, leaving 7 bases between them. CDR3 sequence reads: CSVERQYGYTF. Written as DNA, the CDR3 is TGCAGCGTTGAGAGACAGTATGGCTACACCTTC. Variable domain in full (rest from reference TRBV29-1 and TRBJ1-2): SAVISQKPSRDICQRGTSLTIQCQVDSQVTMMFWYRQQPGQSLTLIATANQGSEATYESGFVIDKFPISRPNLTFSTLTVSNMSPEDSSIYLCSVERQYGYTFGSGTRLTVV.

This clonotype came up a few times. A read error may be the cause here, since a much bigger clone is one base away. V and J are TRBV3-1 and TRBJ2-4; tentative D call: TRBD1 (6 bases). Trimming removed 8 bases from V and 8 bases from J, with 13 bases in between. Germline V gene data show CDR1 as LGHDT and CDR2 as YNNKEL (reference sequence). CDR3 length: 12 residues. CDR3 in DNA: TGTGCCAGCTACAGGGTTGAGGACATTCAGTACTTC. Its protein product is CASYRVEDIQYF.

The V gene is TRBV5-1, the J gene TRBJ1-1; TRBD1 agrees at 9 bases. Germline V lookup: CDR1 SGHRS, CDR2 YFSETQ. The length of the CDR3 is 15 residues. V shed 4 bases and J 5 bases; nucleotides not matched to a gene: 9. The CDR3 coding sequence is TGCGCCAGCAGCCTCTCCGGGACAGGGAAGACTGAAGCTTTCTTT. Its protein product is CASSLSGTGKTEAFF.

The rearrangement links TRBV6-2 or TRBV6-3 to TRBJ1-1; D not certain. Germline CDR1 is MNHEY and CDR2 is SVGEGT. The CDR3 length is 14 residues. V lost 0 bases, J lost 0 bases, and 5 bases lay in between. CDR3 residues: CASSYSGLNTEAFF. The CDR3 DNA reads as TGTGCCAGCAGTTACTCAGGGTTGAACACTGAAGCTTTCTTT.